The rows below give T cell receptor beta chains drawn from one sample of a study of early T cells in non-severe SARS-CoV-2 infection. MiXCR, applied by TCRdb to the 5' RACE reads, yields one record per CDR3 protein. The sample shows approximately 56,000 distinct CDR3 sequences, 8% to 11% of them seen only once. The sample comprised whole blood. The receptors originated from an adult who was a healthcare worker with PCR-confirmed SARS-CoV-2 infection or an uninfected control (not recorded which). The CDR3 runs from the conserved cysteine through the conserved F or W. The D gene is left open where the match is weak. Clone size is not always given. Where it is, it says once, few, many or a class for expanded clones.

clone size | J gene | V gene | D gene | CDR3 protein | CDR3 DNA
- | TRBJ1-1 | TRBV5-1 | - | CASGFATGNTEAFF | TGCGCCAGCGGCTTCGCTACAGGTAACACTGAAGCTTTCTTT
many | TRBJ2-7 | TRBV12-3/TRBV12-4 | - | CASSDHHYEQYF | TGTGCCAGCAGTGATCACCACTACGAGCAGTACTTC
few | TRBJ2-5 | TRBV28 | - | CASSQITMAETQYF | TGTGCCAGCAGTCAAATTACTATGGCGGAGACCCAGTACTTC
many | TRBJ2-1 | TRBV6-2/TRBV6-3 | - | CASSFYGSLYNEQFF | TGTGCCAGCAGTTTTTATGGCTCCCTCTACAATGAGCAGTTCTTC
few | TRBJ2-5 | TRBV3-1 | - | CASSRDLGYQTQYF | TGTGCCAGCAGTCGGGATCTGGGTTACCAGACCCAGTACTTC
few | TRBJ2-2 | TRBV29-1 | TRBD1 | CSGGQGRTGELFF | TGCAGCGGTGGACAGGGGAGAACCGGGGAGCTGTTTTTT
many | TRBJ2-1 | TRBV20-1 | - | CSARGGDNEQFF | TGCAGTGCTAGAGGAGGAGACAATGAGCAGTTCTTC
few | TRBJ2-7 | TRBV20-1 | TRBD2 | CSASGTSGRQDEQYF | TGCAGTGCCTCCGGGACTAGCGGGAGGCAGGACGAGCAGTACTTC
many | TRBJ2-1 | TRBV11-2 | TRBD2 | CASSYGLAGGPSEQFF | TGTGCCAGCAGCTACGGACTAGCGGGAGGGCCTAGTGAGCAGTTCTTC
- | TRBJ1-2 | TRBV7-2 | - | CASSSGGTHSYGYTF | TGTGCCAGCAGCTCAGGTGGCACCCACAGCTATGGCTACACCTTC
few | TRBJ1-2 | TRBV3-1 | - | CASMGDDYGYTF | TGTGCCAGCATGGGGGATGACTATGGCTACACCTTC
few | TRBJ2-5 | TRBV20-1 | - | CSARARTTQETQYF | TGCAGTGCTAGAGCCAGGACAACCCAAGAGACCCAGTACTTC
few | TRBJ2-7 | TRBV29-1 | TRBD1 | CSVEGQGGYEQYF | TGCAGCGTTGAGGGACAGGGGGGGTACGAGCAGTACTTC
few | TRBJ2-3 | TRBV20-1 | TRBD1 | CSARRGQGTDTQYF | TGCAGTGCTAGACGAGGACAGGGCACAGATACGCAGTATTTT
many | TRBJ2-1 | TRBV28 | - | CASSLSATGEQFF | TGTGCCAGCAGTTTATCGGCAACAGGCGAGCAGTTCTTC
many | TRBJ2-5 | TRBV29-1 | - | CSVEKFGTHQETQYF | TGCAGCGTTGAAAAGTTCGGGACTCACCAAGAGACCCAGTACTTC
- | TRBJ1-5 | TRBV7-9 | - | CASSSLNQPQHF | TGTGCCAGCAGCTCCTTAAATCAGCCCCAGCATTTT